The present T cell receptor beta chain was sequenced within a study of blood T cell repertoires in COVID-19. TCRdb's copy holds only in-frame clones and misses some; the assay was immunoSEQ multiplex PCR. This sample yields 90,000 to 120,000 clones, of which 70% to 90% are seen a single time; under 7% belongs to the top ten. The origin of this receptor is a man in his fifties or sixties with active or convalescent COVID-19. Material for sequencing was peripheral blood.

The CDR3 protein is CASRTTGTGNTIYF. DNA of the CDR3: TGTGCCAGCAGGACGACAGGGACAGGAAACACCATATATTTT. This sequence joins TRBV2 and TRBJ1-3; 7 positions agree with TRBD1. The V gene end was trimmed by 6 bases and the J gene end by 4 bases; junction bases not matched to a gene: 6. The CDR3 loop spans 14 amino acids. Per germline, CDR1 SNHLY and CDR2 FYNNEI.